This TCR beta chain was recorded in a study of blood T cell repertoires in COVID-19. As for the study in general: The United States, Italy and Spain provided the acute and convalescent COVID-19 samples. Nucleic acid was either cDNA or gDNA, and it came from T cells, B-cell-depleted T cells, or PBMCs.

Trimming removed 1 base from V and 0 bases from J; junction bases left unmatched: 2. The CDR3 is made up of 17 amino acids. Looked up from germline, CDR1 is SGHTA and CDR2 is FQGNSA. The authors' processing: Amplification of reference gene primers was used by the study to estimate nucleated cell counts. Generated by immunoSEQ multiplex PCR, the TCRdb table keeps only in-frame clones and is missing some. V and J calls and clone size come straight from that table; D and trimming were deduced from the DNA. Seen here are a few hundred thousand clones, about 87% observed once, and the top ten hold around 7.8%.

The chain links TRBV7-2 to TRBJ2-5; 13 positions match TRBD2. The sample was peripheral blood. This clonotype was sampled from a human donor in a cohort sampled during active COVID-19. The CDR3 DNA is TGTGCCAGCAGCTTAGGGGGACTAGCGGGGTACCAAGAGACCCAGTACTTC. It yields the protein CASSLGGLAGYQETQYF.